The next 22 T cell receptor beta chains were all read from a single sample in a study of shared clonotypes between healthy human individuals. TCRdb keeps only in-frame clones here, not all; method: immunoSEQ multiplex PCR. The sample includes about 190,000 clones, approximately 62% of them seen just once. What was sequenced was memory CD4+ T cells sorted from blood. Documented subset: CD45RA-negative fraction. The receptors here all came from a man aged 25 to 45 in good health.

The table lists this clone with a count of one. This chain joins TRBV6-5 and TRBJ1-2; D remains ambiguous. This CDR3 spans 15 amino acids. V was shortened by 2 bases and J by 6 bases, with 16 bases between the two germline ends. CDR1 MNHEY and CDR2 SVGAGI come from the germline V gene. The chain's CDR3 is CASSYDPGPKNGYTF. The CDR3 nucleotides are TGTGCCAGCAGTTACGATCCTGGACCTAAGAATGGCTACACCTTC.

This clone has more than one count but fewer than ten. V is TRBV5-1 and J is TRBJ2-5, with unresolved D. The V and J ends lost 4 bases and 3 bases respectively, with 19 bases between them. The CDR3 has 16 amino acids. CDR1 SGHRS and CDR2 YFSETQ come from the germline V gene. The CDR3 loop reads CASSLGLVDGEETQYF. Here the CDR3 DNA reads TGCGCCAGCAGCCTCGGTCTTGTCGATGGGGAAGAGACCCAGTACTTC.

About this clone: Other DNA sequences of this sample code for an identical CDR3. The rearrangement links TRBV5-6 to TRBJ2-7; 9 bases line up with TRBD2. CDR3 length equals 14 residues. With V trimmed by 2 bases and J by 4 bases, 4 bases remained unmatched. CDR1 and CDR2 (germline): SGHDT, YYEEEE. The CDR3 here is CASSFPGLAYEQYF. DNA of the CDR3: TGTGCCAGCAGCTTTCCGGGACTAGCATACGAGCAGTACTTC.

The chain links TRBV11-2 to TRBJ2-3; D unclear. CDR1 is SGHAT and CDR2 is FQNNGV in the germline V gene. The V and J ends lost 1 base and 11 bases respectively, with 10 bases between them. The CDR3 sequence is 12 residues long. The CDR3, as DNA: TGTGCCAGCAGCTTAGGCAGCTATGGGCAGTATTTT. The encoded protein is CASSLGSYGQYF. Using reference TRBV11-2 and TRBJ2-3 for the parts outside the CDR3, the full variable domain is EAGVAQSPRYKIIEKRQSVAFWCNPISGHATLYWYQQILGQGPKLLIQFQNNGVVDDSQLPKDRFSAERLKGVDSTLKIQPAKLEDSAVYLCASSLGSYGQYFGPGTRLTVL.

This chain connects TRBV7-3 to TRBJ2-3; D is perhaps TRBD1 (5 bases). Germline CDR1 reads SGHTA; CDR2 reads FQGTGA. Between the trimmed V and J ends, which lost 2 bases and 1 base, there was a span of 10 bases. This CDR3 has 15 amino acids. The CDR3 nucleotides read TGTGCCAGCAGCTTAGGGGCAGATGGCACAGATACGCAGTATTTT. Translation: CASSLGADGTDTQYF.

This rearrangement joins TRBV30 to TRBJ2-1, with D unclear. CDR3 length: 13 residues. Germline V gene lookup returns CDR1 GTSNPN and CDR2 SVGIG (reference sequence). Trimming took off 2 bases at V and 6 bases at J, with 11 bases between the two ends. CDR3 sequence: CAWSSEGPNEQFF. As DNA, the CDR3 is TGTGCCTGGAGTAGTGAAGGACCCAATGAGCAGTTCTTC.

In nucleotides, the CDR3 is TGTGCCAGCAGCTGGGACAGGGCGGACACCGGGGAGCTGTTTTTT. Translated, it gives CASSWDRADTGELFF. The V gene is TRBV5-4, the J gene TRBJ2-2, with 9 bases matching TRBD1. The CDR3 loop spans 15 amino acids. J lost 3 bases, V lost 3 bases, and 3 bases had no gene match. The V gene's germline CDR1 is SGHNT and CDR2 YYREEE (reference sequence). Full variable domain (missing parts from reference TRBV5-4 and TRBJ2-2): ETGVTQSPTHLIKTRGQQVTLRCSSQSGHNTVSWYQQALGQGPQFIFQYYREEENGRGNFPPRFSGLQFPNYSSELNVNALELDDSALYLCASSWDRADTGELFFGEGSRLTVL.

A few counts support this clone. V and J are TRBV6-5 and TRBJ2-6; 9 bases line up with TRBD1. In germline, CDR1 is MNHEY, CDR2 SVGAGI. The trim removed 5 bases at V and 5 bases at J, leaving 4 bases unmatched. The CDR3 loop spans 15 amino acids. The DNA of the CDR3 is TGTGCCAGCAGTCCTACAGGGGGCTGGGCCAACGTCCTGACTTTC. As protein: CASSPTGGWANVLTF.

The rearrangement links TRBV7-9 to TRBJ2-1; 8 bases line up with TRBD2. Germline V CDR1 and CDR2: SEHNR, FQNEAQ (reference sequence). V was clipped by 2 bases and J by 7 bases; unmatched bases: 16. The CDR3 spans 18 residues. Here the CDR3 reads CASSLNRLAGSQRNEQFF. The DNA of the CDR3 is TGTGCCAGCAGCTTAAATCGGCTAGCGGGTAGTCAGAGGAATGAGCAGTTCTTC.

As DNA, the CDR3 is TGTGCCAGCAGCTATTACCAGGGGAACACTGAAGCTTTCTTT. Protein product: CASSYYQGNTEAFF. This chain uses TRBV5-6 with TRBJ1-1; D perhaps matches TRBD1 (5 bases). This CDR3 has 14 amino acids. Germline CDR1 is SGHDT and CDR2 is YYEEEE. The V end lost 3 bases, the J end lost 1 base, and 10 bases lay between the germline ends.

The J gene is TRBJ2-1, the V gene TRBV6-1; 11 bases fit TRBD2. V shed 4 bases, J shed 3 bases, and the junction held 8 bases outside the gene matches. Germline lookup yields CDR1 MNHNS and CDR2 SASEGT. This CDR3 spans 17 amino acids. The CDR3 protein is CASSVGLAGPIYNEQFF. For the CDR3, the DNA is TGTGCCAGCAGTGTCGGACTAGCGGGCCCAATCTACAATGAGCAGTTCTTC.

CDR3 protein: CASSRDFAAGMGYTF. CDR3 nucleotide sequence: TGTGCCAGCAGTCGGGACTTTGCGGCCGGGATGGGCTACACCTTC. The gene calls are TRBV5-6 and TRBJ1-2, with D perhaps TRBD1 (5 bases). CDR1 and CDR2 from the germline V gene are SGHDT and YYEEEE. This CDR3 region has 15 residues. The V and J ends lost 5 bases and 8 bases respectively, with 22 bases between them.

The chain recombines TRBV9 with TRBJ2-5, with 9 bases aligning to TRBD2. The CDR3 loop spans 16 amino acids. The V gene's germline CDR1 is SGDLS and CDR2 YYNGEE. V shed 4 bases and J 0 bases; nucleotides not matched to a gene: 7. CDR3 in amino acids: CASSQGLAKYQETQYF. The CDR3 DNA follows: TGTGCCAGCAGCCAAGGACTAGCGAAGTACCAAGAGACCCAGTACTTC.

This chain connects TRBV15 to TRBJ2-7; D unresolved. The germline gives CDR1 LNHNV, CDR2 YYDKDF (reference sequence). Trimming removed 3 bases from V and 8 bases from J, with 11 bases in between. The CDR3 contains 12 residues. The CDR3 DNA reads as TGTGCCACCAGCAGGGAAACTACGAAGCAGTACTTC. Amino acid sequence: CATSRETTKQYF.

This chain uses TRBV29-1 with TRBJ2-7; D is uncertain. Between the trimmed V and J ends, which lost 4 bases and 3 bases, there was a span of 4 bases. The CDR3 has 10 residues. Germline V gene lookup returns CDR1 SQVTM and CDR2 ANQGSEA. CDR3 region: CSVGGYEQYF. The DNA of the CDR3 is TGCAGCGTTGGTGGCTACGAGCAGTACTTC.

This clone was seen a few times. This rearrangement joins TRBV6-5 to TRBJ2-7; D remains unclear. Deletions cut 7 bases from V and 3 bases from J, with 10 bases between. This CDR3 region has 12 residues. Germline CDR1 is MNHEY and CDR2 is SVGAGI. CDR3 loop: CASISTDYEQYF. Here the CDR3 DNA reads TGTGCCAGCATTTCCACCGACTACGAGCAGTACTTC.

This chain joins TRBV2 and TRBJ2-1; D possibly corresponds to TRBD1 (6 bases). CDR1 and CDR2 from the germline V gene are SNHLY and FYNNEI. V dropped 0 bases and J dropped 8 bases, with 14 bases sitting between them. The CDR3 has 15 residues. The CDR3: CASSEALYRVHEQFF. The CDR3 DNA reads TGTGCCAGCAGTGAAGCGCTATACAGGGTACATGAGCAGTTCTTC.

This clone was observed a few times. The V and J genes are TRBV5-1 and TRBJ1-2, with D unclear. Trimming shortened V by 5 bases and J by 8 bases, and 16 bases separated the two germline ends. This CDR3 region has 13 residues. Germline V gives CDR1 SGHRS, CDR2 YFSETQ. CDR3 protein: CASSLSSSMGYTF. CDR3 coding DNA: TGCGCCAGCAGTTTGAGCTCCTCTATGGGCTACACCTTC. The whole variable domain, remainder taken from reference TRBV5-1 and TRBJ1-2, is KAGVTQTPRYLIKTRGQQVTLSCSPISGHRSVSWYQQTPGQGLQFLFEYFSETQRNKGNFPGRFSGRQFSNSRSEMNVSTLELGDSALYLCASSLSSSMGYTFGSGTRLTVV.

This clone was seen once. The chain joins TRBV30 to TRBJ2-7; 8 bases are a match to TRBD1. The J segment lost 1 base and the V segment lost 2 bases, leaving 10 bases of the junction unmatched. The CDR3 is 16 amino acids. Per germline, CDR1 GTSNPN and CDR2 SVGIG (reference sequence). CDR3 coding DNA: TGTGCCTGGAGTAAAACCGGGACAGGCGGTTCCTACGAGCAGTACTTC. Its translation: CAWSKTGTGGSYEQYF.

The rearrangement links TRBV7-2 to TRBJ1-5; perhaps TRBD1 as D (5 bases). CDR1 SGHTA and CDR2 FQGNSA come from the germline V gene. Trimming took 5 bases from V and 1 from J, leaving 9 bases between them. There are 14 residues in the CDR3. CDR3 nucleotides: TGTGCCAGCAGCGGGGGGGGGAGCAATCAGCCCCAGCATTTT. Its protein product is CASSGGGSNQPQHF.

V gene TRBV11-3 combines with J gene TRBJ2-1, with D unclear. There are 13 residues in the CDR3. Trimming shortened V by 0 bases and J by 7 bases, and 7 bases separated the two germline ends. CDR1 is SGHNT, CDR2 YENEEA, per germline. This chain's CDR3 is CASSLDPWNEQFF. The DNA of the CDR3 is TGTGCCAGCAGCTTAGACCCGTGGAATGAGCAGTTCTTC.

This clone was detected only a few times. The chain uses TRBV6-5 and TRBJ2-7, with D tentatively TRBD1 (6 bases). Germline lookup yields CDR1 MNHEY and CDR2 SVGAGI. V was pared by 6 bases and J by 0 bases, with 12 bases between. The length of the CDR3 is 14 residues. CDR3 region: CASSPDRTSYEQYF. CDR3 nucleotides: TGTGCCAGCAGCCCAGACAGGACCTCCTACGAGCAGTACTTC.